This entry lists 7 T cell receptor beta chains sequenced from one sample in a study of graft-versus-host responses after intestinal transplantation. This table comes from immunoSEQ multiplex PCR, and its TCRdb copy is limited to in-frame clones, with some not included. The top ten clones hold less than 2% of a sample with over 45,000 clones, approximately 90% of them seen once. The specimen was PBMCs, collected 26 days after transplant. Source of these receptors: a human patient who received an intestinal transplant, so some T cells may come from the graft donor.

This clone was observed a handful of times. CDR3 sequence (DNA): TGCGCCAGCAGCACAGGACAGGGCGACGAGCAGTACTTC. Translating gives CASSTGQGDEQYF. This chain links TRBV5-1 with TRBJ2-7; TRBD1 agrees at 8 bases. The CDR3 runs 13 residues. Germline V lookup: CDR1 SGHRS, CDR2 YFSETQ. V lost 4 bases and J lost 5; bases outside the gene matches: 5. Together with reference TRBV5-1 and TRBJ2-7, the CDR3 gives the full variable domain: KAGVTQTPRYLIKTRGQQVTLSCSPISGHRSVSWYQQTPGQGLQFLFEYFSETQRNKGNFPGRFSGRQFSNSRSEMNVSTLELGDSALYLCASSTGQGDEQYFGPGTRLTVT.

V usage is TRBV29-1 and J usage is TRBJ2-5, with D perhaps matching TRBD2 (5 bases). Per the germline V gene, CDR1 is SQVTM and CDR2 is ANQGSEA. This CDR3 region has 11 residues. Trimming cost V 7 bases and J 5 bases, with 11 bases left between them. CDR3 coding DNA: TGCAGCGGTTGGGAGAGGGAGACCCAGTACTTC. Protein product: CSGWERETQYF.

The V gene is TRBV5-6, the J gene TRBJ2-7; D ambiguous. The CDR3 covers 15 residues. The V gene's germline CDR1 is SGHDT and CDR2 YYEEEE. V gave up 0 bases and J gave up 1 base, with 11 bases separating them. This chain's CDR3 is CASSLVPDSSYEQYF. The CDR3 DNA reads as TGTGCCAGCAGCTTGGTTCCAGACTCATCCTACGAGCAGTACTTC.

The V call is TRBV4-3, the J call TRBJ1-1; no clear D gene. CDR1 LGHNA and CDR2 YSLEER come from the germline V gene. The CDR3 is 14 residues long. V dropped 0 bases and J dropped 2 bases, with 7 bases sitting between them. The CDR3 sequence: CASSQDSPNTEAFF. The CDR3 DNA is TGCGCCAGCAGCCAAGATAGCCCTAACACTGAAGCTTTCTTT.

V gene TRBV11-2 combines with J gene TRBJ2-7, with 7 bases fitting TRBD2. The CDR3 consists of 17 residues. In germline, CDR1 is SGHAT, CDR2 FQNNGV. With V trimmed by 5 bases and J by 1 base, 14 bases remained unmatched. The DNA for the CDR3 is TGTGCCAGCAGCCTTTATTCCCTCGGGGACTATTCCTACGAGCAGTACTTC. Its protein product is CASSLYSLGDYSYEQYF.

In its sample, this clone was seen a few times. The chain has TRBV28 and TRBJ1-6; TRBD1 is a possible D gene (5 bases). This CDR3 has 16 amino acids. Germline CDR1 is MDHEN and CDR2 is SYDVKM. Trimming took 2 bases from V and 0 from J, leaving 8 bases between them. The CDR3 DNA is TGTGCCAGCAGTTTACAGGGCGACTCCTATAATTCACCCCTCCACTTT. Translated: CASSLQGDSYNSPLHF.

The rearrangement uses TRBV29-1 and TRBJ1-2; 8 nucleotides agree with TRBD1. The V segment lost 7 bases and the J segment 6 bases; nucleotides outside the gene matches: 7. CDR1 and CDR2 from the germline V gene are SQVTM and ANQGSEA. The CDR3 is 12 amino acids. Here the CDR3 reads CSGIQGADGYTF. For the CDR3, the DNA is TGCAGCGGTATCCAGGGGGCGGATGGCTACACCTTC.